A few counts support the clone carrying this T cell receptor (beta chain). Its cognate antigen is unknown. As to time point: patch test 3, about 24 weeks after DPC sensitization. This sample's treatment: therapeutic diphenylcyclopropenone sensitization with weekly scalp DPC. This sample was taken from a study of human T cells and chemical hapten exposure. Study overall: Diagnoses of alopecia areata, totalis or universalis occurred in mostly female patients. The variation in per-sample TCR yields arose mainly from small differences in pooled library volumes. General study points: TCRs whose frequency exceeded 1 in 1000 remained the same following DPC sensitization.

TCRdb re-called the RACE reads with MiXCR, one entry per CDR3 protein. The repertoire holds fewer than 55,000 distinct CDR3 sequences, with 9.9% as singletons. The CDR3 totals 15 residues. V was shortened by 2 bases and J by 0 bases, with 8 bases between the two germline ends. The clonotype comes from a woman aged 35 to 49 with alopecia areata. Some clones in this sample may be carry-over from other donors' samples. This chain connects TRBV12-3 or TRBV12-4 to TRBJ1-5; TRBD1 might be the D (5 bases). The input for sequencing was whole blood, taken in connection with sensitization to the hapten diphenylcyclopropenone (DPC). The CDR3 spells CASSLRGYSNQPQHF. In nucleotides, the CDR3 is TGTGCCAGCAGTTTAAGGGGTTATAGCAATCAGCCCCAGCATTTT.